The 30 T cell receptor beta chains presented below share a single source sample, sequenced in a study of T cells after yellow fever vaccination. TCRdb used MiXCR to reprocess the 5' RACE reads, holding one entry per CDR3 protein. The table shows approximately 13,000 distinct CDR3 sequences, with roughly 4.9% occurring only once. The sample consisted of PBMCs, either bulk or a sorted T-cell subset (CD4+, CD8+, memory, or dextramer-sorted; not recorded which), taken 45 days after the yellow fever booster vaccination. These receptors were taken from a man between 25 and 39 years old who received the YFV17D yellow fever vaccine.

This clonotype was detected ten times or more. J is TRBJ2-6 and V is TRBV19, with D possibly being TRBD1 or TRBD2 (5 bases each). The germline V gene encodes CDR1 LNHDA and CDR2 SQIVND (reference sequence). Trimming shortened V by 7 bases and J by 4 bases, and 17 bases separated the two germline ends. This CDR3 has 16 residues. The DNA of the CDR3 is TGTGCCAGTACCGTCGGCCGAGGGGTCGGGGCCAACGTCCTGACTTTC. It is translated as CASTVGRGVGANVLTF. Complete variable domain (other parts from reference TRBV19 and TRBJ2-6): DGGITQSPKYLFRKEGQNVTLSCEQNLNHDAMYWYRQDPGQGLRLIYYSQIVNDFQKGDIAEGYSVSREKKESFPLTVTSAQKNPTAFYLCASTVGRGVGANVLTFGAGSRLTVL.

This clonotype was counted ten times or more. The CDR3 here is CASSLARQGGNEQFF. Here the CDR3 DNA reads TGTGCCAGCAGCTTAGCCAGACAGGGGGGCAATGAGCAGTTCTTC. The chain carries TRBV7-2 and TRBJ2-1, with 9 nucleotides matching TRBD1. The trim removed 0 bases at V and 6 bases at J, leaving 3 bases unmatched. The germline gives CDR1 SGHTA, CDR2 FQGNSA. The CDR3 totals 15 residues.

At least ten counts were recorded for this clonotype. The rearrangement links TRBV20-1 to TRBJ1-4, with D unclear. With 4 bases removed from V and 8 bases from J, the gap between germline ends came to 14 bases. CDR3 length: 13 residues. From germline, CDR1 is DFQATT and CDR2 SNEGSKA (reference sequence). CDR3 nucleotide sequence: TGCAGTGCTAAGAAGACAATACGCGAAAAACTGTTTTTT. It yields the protein CSAKKTIREKLFF.

The table lists this clonotype with many counts. The chain recombines TRBV20-1 with TRBJ2-3; TRBD2 might be the D (6 bases). Per germline, CDR1 DFQATT and CDR2 SNEGSKA (reference sequence). The CDR3 totals 15 residues. V was clipped by 2 bases and J by 7 bases, with 19 bases between them. The CDR3 sequence: CSARSLGGLINTQYF. CDR3 sequence (DNA): TGCAGTGCTAGATCCCTTGGGGGACTTATAAATACGCAGTATTTT.

This clonotype was seen at least ten times. This chain's CDR3 is CASSQPQGAKGTDTQYF. The CDR3 bases are TGCGCCAGCAGCCAACCACAGGGGGCTAAGGGCACAGATACGCAGTATTTT. This chain joins TRBV5-1 and TRBJ2-3; TRBD1 agrees at 9 bases. The CDR3 is 17 amino acids. From germline, CDR1 is SGHRS and CDR2 YFSETQ. V lost 4 bases and J lost 1; bases outside the gene matches: 10.

The rearrangement joins TRBV6-5 to TRBJ1-1; 10 nucleotides line up with TRBD1. Germline V CDR1 and CDR2: MNHEY, SVGAGI. J gave up 6 bases and V 4 bases, and 11 bases lay outside the gene matches. This CDR3 spans 16 amino acids. The CDR3 region is CASSLTGGIYFSEAFF. CDR3 in DNA: TGTGCCAGCAGTTTGACAGGGGGCATATATTTCTCTGAAGCTTTCTTT.

This clonotype rates as medium-sized. The chain carries TRBV28 and TRBJ1-5; 9 positions agree with TRBD1. The CDR3 sequence is 17 residues long. Germline V gene sequence: CDR1 MDHEN, CDR2 SYDVKM. Unmatched junction bases numbered 12, after V lost 4 bases and J lost 5 bases. The CDR3 region has the DNA TGTGCCAGCAGTTCACCTCACAGGGGGCTGGGGGATCAGCCCCAGCATTTT. Amino acid sequence: CASSSPHRGLGDQPQHF.

In its sample, this clonotype was seen many times. The rearrangement links TRBV7-8 to TRBJ2-3, with a possible D match to TRBD2 (7 bases). V was pared by 1 base and J by 1 base, with 18 bases between. CDR1 and CDR2 from the germline V gene are SGHVS and FQNEAQ. The CDR3 runs 18 residues. The CDR3 region has the DNA TGTGCCAGCAGCTTAGTGTTTCGAAGGGGGGGGGGCACAGATACGCAGTATTTT. Translating gives CASSLVFRRGGGTDTQYF. Using reference TRBV7-8 and TRBJ2-3 for the parts outside the CDR3, the full variable domain is GAGVSQSPRYKVAKRGQDVALRCDPISGHVSLFWYQQALGQGPEFLTYFQNEAQLDKSGLPSDRFFAERPEGSVSTLKIQRTQQEDSAVYLCASSLVFRRGGGTDTQYFGPGTRLTVL.

The chain links TRBV28 to TRBJ2-6; D unclear. Germline V gene data show CDR1 as MDHEN and CDR2 as SYDVKM. The V end lost 5 bases, the J end lost 1 base, and 9 bases lay between the germline ends. The CDR3 length is 15 residues. The CDR3 is CASSQGLSGANVLTF. DNA for the CDR3: TGTGCCAGCAGTCAAGGGCTGTCTGGGGCCAACGTCCTGACTTTC. The whole variable domain, remainder taken from reference TRBV28 and TRBJ2-6, is DVKVTQSSRYLVKRTGEKVFLECVQDMDHENMFWYRQDPGLGLRLIYFSYDVKMKEKGDIPEGYSVSREKKERFSLILESASTNQTSMYLCASSQGLSGANVLTFGAGSRLTVL.

This clonotype was observed a handful of times. This sequence joins TRBV20-1 and TRBJ1-6; possible D gene TRBD1, 6 bases. The ends were cut back, 6 bases at V and 6 bases at J, with 18 bases in the middle. CDR1 and CDR2 from the germline V gene are DFQATT and SNEGSKA (reference sequence). CDR3 size: 15 residues. CDR3 residues: CSARPRDIPNSPLHF. The CDR3 DNA is TGCAGTGCCAGGCCAAGGGACATCCCTAATTCACCCCTCCACTTT.

This clonotype was observed at least ten times. This chain connects TRBV19 to TRBJ1-5; possibly TRBD1 for D (5 bases). The V gene lost 5 bases and the J gene lost 6 bases, with 17 bases spanning the gap. The germline V gene has CDR1 LNHDA and CDR2 SQIVND (reference sequence). The CDR3 is made up of 15 amino acids. CDR3 DNA sequence: TGTGCCAGTAGTCCCCCCGGGCTTGACAGTCAGCCCCAGCATTTT. As protein: CASSPPGLDSQPQHF.

In this sample, this clonotype turned up many times. The chain recombines TRBV7-8 with TRBJ2-3; 7 bases line up with TRBD2. V dropped 5 bases and J dropped 4; count of bases not matched to a gene: 15. Germline V CDR1 and CDR2: SGHVS, FQNEAQ. This CDR3 contains 17 residues. The CDR3 DNA follows: TGTGCCAGCAGCCCCCTCGTGGCGGGAGTAATTTCAGATACGCAGTATTTT. Translation gives CASSPLVAGVISDTQYF.

In its sample, this clonotype was seen many times. CDR3 DNA: TGTGCCAGCAGAGGGGTGTCTGAAGCTTTCTTT. It yields the protein CASRGVSEAFF. The V call is TRBV6-5, the J call TRBJ1-1; a weak D match, TRBD1 (5 bases). Germline V gene sequence: CDR1 MNHEY, CDR2 SVGAGI. The CDR3 sequence is 11 residues long. Trimming shortened V by 6 bases and J by 6 bases, and 8 bases separated the two germline ends.

Many counts were recorded for this clonotype. The V and J genes are TRBV5-1 and TRBJ2-2, with D unresolved. The germline V and J ends were trimmed by 4 bases and 7 bases, with 11 bases remaining between them. CDR3 length: 13 residues. Germline V gene sequence: CDR1 SGHRS, CDR2 YFSETQ. The CDR3 region is CASSGYVGGELFF. The CDR3 bases are TGCGCCAGCAGCGGTTATGTGGGCGGGGAGCTGTTTTTT. Full variable domain (remainder filled in from reference TRBV5-1 and TRBJ2-2): KAGVTQTPRYLIKTRGQQVTLSCSPISGHRSVSWYQQTPGQGLQFLFEYFSETQRNKGNFPGRFSGRQFSNSRSEMNVSTLELGDSALYLCASSGYVGGELFFGEGSRLTVL.

This clonotype was seen ten or more times. The genes are TRBV7-6 and TRBJ2-3; no clear D. This CDR3 comprises 11 residues. CDR1 and CDR2 (germline): SGHVS, FNYEAQ. Trimming took off 3 bases at V and 9 bases at J, with 7 bases between the two ends. CDR3 bases: TGTGCCAGCAGCTTCGATCGCACGCAGTATTTT. Translating gives CASSFDRTQYF.

The sample holds many counts of this clonotype. The V and J genes are TRBV5-1 and TRBJ2-7; possibly TRBD1 for D (6 bases). The CDR3 spans 11 residues. Germline V lookup: CDR1 SGHRS, CDR2 YFSETQ. Trimming took off 4 bases at V and 6 bases at J, with 8 bases between the two ends. The chain's CDR3 is CASSTGTEQYF. CDR3 DNA sequence: TGCGCCAGCAGCACAGGGACCGAGCAGTACTTC.

This clonotype was counted at least ten times. This chain links TRBV18 with TRBJ2-6; D is unclear. This CDR3 contains 18 residues. Per germline, CDR1 KGHSH and CDR2 LQKENI. V gave up 1 base and J gave up 1 base, with 14 bases separating them. This CDR3 is CASSPRDGSWSGANVLTF. CDR3 bases: TGTGCCAGCTCACCACGAGACGGGTCTTGGTCTGGGGCCAACGTCCTGACTTTC.

This clonotype has ten or more counts. The chain uses TRBV4-3 and TRBJ2-3; D gene unclear. Deletions cut 0 bases from V and 4 bases from J, with 5 bases between. This CDR3 spans 13 amino acids. CDR1 is LGHNA and CDR2 is YSLEER in the germline V gene. CDR3 sequence: CASSQDVPDTQYF. In nucleotides, the CDR3 is TGCGCCAGCAGCCAAGATGTTCCAGATACGCAGTATTTT.

This clonotype was counted many times. The chain joins TRBV11-2 to TRBJ2-3, with D possibly matching TRBD2 (5 bases). The germline CDR1 and CDR2 sequences are SGHAT and FQNNGV. This CDR3 is 17 amino acids long. V was shortened by 5 bases and J by 2 bases, with 20 bases between the two germline ends. The CDR3 DNA is TGTGCCAGCAGCCCGCTGGGTGGGGAGAAGAACACAGATACGCAGTATTTT. It translates to CASSPLGGEKNTDTQYF.

This clonotype was seen ten or more times. The J gene is TRBJ2-5, the V gene TRBV5-1; a weak D match, TRBD1 (6 bases). Trimming took 2 bases from V and 3 from J, leaving 8 bases between them. The CDR3 sequence is 13 residues long. CDR1 and CDR2 (germline): SGHRS, YFSETQ. CDR3 sequence reads: CASSLGGKETQYF. DNA for the CDR3: TGCGCCAGCAGCTTAGGGGGAAAAGAGACCCAGTACTTC.

This clonotype has at least ten counts. The rearrangement uses TRBV11-2 and TRBJ2-2; D gene unclear. CDR1 is SGHAT and CDR2 is FQNNGV in the germline V gene. The CDR3 runs to 18 residues. Between the trimmed V and J ends, which lost 5 bases and 7 bases, there was a span of 26 bases. The chain's CDR3 is CASSASMGRPSRVGELFF. The CDR3 nucleotides are TGTGCCAGCAGCGCTAGTATGGGAAGACCGAGCCGTGTCGGGGAGCTGTTTTTT.

This chain uses TRBV6-1 with TRBJ1-2; D is ambiguous. The ends were cut back, 8 bases at V and 8 bases at J, with 18 bases in the middle. Germline loops: CDR1 MNHNS, CDR2 SASEGT. The length of the CDR3 is 13 residues. The CDR3: CASRVMGIRGYTF. The CDR3 nucleotides are TGTGCCAGCCGGGTCATGGGTATCAGGGGCTACACCTTC.

The table lists this clonotype with many counts. J is TRBJ2-1 and V is TRBV6-2 or TRBV6-3; D is possibly TRBD1 or TRBD2 (6 bases each). Germline V CDR1 and CDR2: MNHEY, SVGEGT. The CDR3 is 17 residues long. The ends were cut back, 8 bases at V and 0 bases at J, with 20 bases in the middle. For the CDR3, the DNA is TGTGCCAGCCGCGGGGCGGGACAACCTAGCTCCTACAATGAGCAGTTCTTC. This codes for CASRGAGQPSSYNEQFF.

This clonotype occurred many times. The chain combines TRBV11-3 with TRBJ2-3; 10 bases map to TRBD2. J gave up 6 bases and V 1 base, and 13 bases lay outside the gene matches. This CDR3 has 18 residues. CDR1 and CDR2 from the germline V gene are SGHNT and YENEEA. Written as DNA, the CDR3 is TGTGCCAGCAGCTTAGTTAGCGATACTAGCGGGAAGGCGGATACGCAGTATTTT. It is translated as CASSLVSDTSGKADTQYF.

This clonotype was observed many times. This chain links TRBV5-1 with TRBJ2-7; no clear D. Per germline, CDR1 SGHRS and CDR2 YFSETQ. This CDR3 contains 13 residues. V shed 0 bases and J shed 3 bases, with 7 bases lying between them. The CDR3 DNA is TGCGCCAGCAGCTTGGTAGCAGACTACGAGCAGTACTTC. Protein: CASSLVADYEQYF. Full variable domain (missing parts from reference TRBV5-1 and TRBJ2-7): KAGVTQTPRYLIKTRGQQVTLSCSPISGHRSVSWYQQTPGQGLQFLFEYFSETQRNKGNFPGRFSGRQFSNSRSEMNVSTLELGDSALYLCASSLVADYEQYFGPGTRLTVT.

This chain joins TRBV7-2 and TRBJ1-5, with D possibly matching TRBD1 (6 bases). Germline assignment: CDR1 SGHTA and CDR2 FQGNSA. This CDR3 has 15 amino acids. The ends were cut back, 1 base at V and 0 bases at J, with 7 bases in the middle. CDR3 region: CASSLVGASNQPQHF. The CDR3 DNA is TGTGCCAGCAGCTTAGTGGGGGCTAGCAATCAGCCCCAGCATTTT.

Worth noting for this clonotype: Given a much more abundant clone one base away, this may be a read error. The chain is built from TRBV4-2 and TRBJ2-3; weak D call: TRBD2 (5 bases). The CDR3 totals 17 residues. Germline V gives CDR1 LGHNA, CDR2 YNFKEQ. The V end was cut by 0 bases, the J end by 8 bases, with 21 bases between. The CDR3 protein is CASSQDPARAFGVTQYF. The CDR3 nucleotides read TGTGCCAGCAGCCAAGATCCAGCGCGGGCCTTCGGAGTTACGCAGTATTTT.

This clonotype was seen repeatedly, ten times or more. The chain uses TRBV20-1 and TRBJ2-2, with TRBD1 identical over 9 bases. This CDR3 region has 16 residues. Germline V gene sequence: CDR1 DFQATT, CDR2 SNEGSKA (reference sequence). The V gene end was trimmed by 4 bases and the J gene end by 7 bases; junction bases not matched to a gene: 13. The CDR3 nucleotides read TGCAGTGCTACCAAGAACAGGGGGCGGTATAACGGGGAGCTGTTTTTT. This codes for CSATKNRGRYNGELFF.

In its sample, this clonotype was seen many times. The genes are TRBV7-6 and TRBJ2-7, with 10 bases lining up with TRBD1. The V gene's germline CDR1 is SGHVS and CDR2 FNYEAQ. This CDR3 spans 15 amino acids. The V gene end was trimmed by 3 bases and the J gene end by 7 bases; junction bases not matched to a gene: 9. CDR3 amino acids: CASSFQTGGSFEQYF. DNA of the CDR3: TGTGCCAGCAGCTTCCAGACAGGGGGCTCGTTTGAGCAGTACTTC.

At least ten counts were recorded for this clonotype. The V and J genes are TRBV5-5 and TRBJ2-7, with 10 nucleotides matching TRBD1. V shed 0 bases and J 2 bases; nucleotides not matched to a gene: 2. The CDR3 spans 15 residues. Germline CDR1 is SGHKS and CDR2 is YYEKEE (reference sequence). The CDR3 here is CASSLGTGGPYEQYF. In DNA form, the CDR3 reads TGTGCCAGCAGCTTGGGGACAGGGGGACCCTACGAGCAGTACTTC.